This T cell receptor beta chain was recorded in a study of beta chain features in type 1 diabetes. Study results and limitations: The study found moderately but significantly shorter TCRB CDR3s in all four CD4+ subsets of Type 1 diabetes patients. Reads derived from cDNA could over-represent cells showing high TCR expression. In the patient group, naive, central memory and Treg TCRB repertoires seemed more alike than in the healthy donor group.

Every bit of the isolated RNA underwent reverse transcription, so sequencing read expressed TCRB transcripts. The assay was immunoSEQ multiplex PCR, and TCRdb's table has in-frame clones only and misses some. The sample holds around 150,000 clones, over 55% seen once. In its sample, this clone was seen a few times. The antigen is undetermined. V dropped 3 bases and J dropped 4; count of bases not matched to a gene: 7. The CDR3 length is 15 residues. The germline gives CDR1 KGHSH, CDR2 LQKENI. The TCR sequence derives from a man between 25 and 39 years old with type 1 diabetes. The rearrangement links TRBV18 to TRBJ2-3; TRBD1 aligns across 7 bases. Material: naive CD4+ T cells from blood. CDR3 nucleotides: TGTGCCAGCTCACCCACAGGGGTCGGATCAGATACGCAGTATTTT. This codes for CASSPTGVGSDTQYF.